Reported below is one T cell receptor beta chain. The antigen is undetermined. The data were produced by immunoSEQ multiplex PCR, yet TCRdb's version contains in-frame clones alone and is incomplete. In the table there are about 1,800,000 clones, approximately 95% of which are singletons. The naive CD8 subset, CD45RO-negative cells positively selected for CCR7, excluded terminally differentiated effector memory CD45RA+ cells. There were only Caucasian adults among the donors, and all lived in Nashville, Tennessee. This record belongs to a study of shared clonotypes between healthy human individuals. Overall study findings and caveats: Sharing across four donors was highest in naive CD4 (roughly 5%) and lowest in memory CD8 (0.4%).

Trimming took off 0 bases at V and 6 bases at J, with 11 bases between the two ends. Germline V gene lookup returns CDR1 ENHRY and CDR2 SYGVKD. This CDR3 comprises 14 residues. Source material: naive CD8+ T cells sorted from blood. The rearrangement links TRBV10-3 to TRBJ1-1; D unresolved. The origin of this receptor is a man aged 18 to 29 in good health. The CDR3 loop is CAISESLNLAEAFF. CDR3 nucleotide sequence: TGTGCCATCAGTGAGTCCCTTAACCTAGCTGAAGCTTTCTTT.